These T cell receptor beta chains were read from a single sample in a study of blood T cell repertoires in COVID-19. Some clones are missing from TCRdb's copy, which holds only in-frame ones; the method was immunoSEQ multiplex PCR. Altogether 150,000 or so clones are present, roughly 78% being singletons, with the ten largest covering roughly 15%. Sequencing was done on a sample of peripheral blood. Receptors originate from a human donor with acute or convalescent COVID-19. The donor label of this sample is uncertain. The CDR3 runs from the conserved cysteine through the conserved F or W. The order of the fields is V gene, J gene, clone size, D gene, CDR3 DNA, CDR3 protein. A D gene is named only where the DNA matches it firmly. A clone size is listed for some rows: how often the clone was seen (once, few, many), or a class if it is expanded.

TRBV11-2	TRBJ1-1	.	TRBD1	TGTGCCAGCACCTTGACCGACAGGGGAAGGGCTGAAGCTTTCTTT	CASTLTDRGRAEAFF
TRBV20-1	TRBJ1-2	.	.	TGCAGTGCTAGAGATCAGAAAGGCTACACCTTC	CSARDQKGYTF
TRBV6-5	TRBJ1-4	.	.	TGTGCCGCGGGAAGGGGCTTTAATGAAAAACTGTTTTTT	CAAGRGFNEKLFF
TRBV5-1	TRBJ1-6	.	.	TGCGCCAGCAGCTTGGTGGCTGATTCACCCCTCCACTTT	CASSLVADSPLHF
TRBV6-6	TRBJ2-1	few	TRBD1	TGTGCCAGCATGCCGGGACAGGGCATCTACAATGAGCAGTTCTTC	CASMPGQGIYNEQFF
TRBV5-6	TRBJ1-2	.	.	TGTGCCAGCAGTTCCGGGAAGTATGGCTACACCTTC	CASSSGKYGYTF
TRBV7-9	TRBJ1-1	few	TRBD1	TGTGCCAGCAGCTTGACCAGGGGGTCCGAAGCTTTCTTT	CASSLTRGSEAFF
TRBV10-3	TRBJ1-2	once	TRBD1	TGTGCCATCAGTGAAGACAGGGGCTATGGCTACACCTTC	CAISEDRGYGYTF
TRBV2	TRBJ1-5	.	.	TGTGCCAGCGCTCGGGAGGGGTCGACATATAGCAATCAGCCCCAGCATTTT	CASAREGSTYSNQPQHF
TRBV7-9	TRBJ1-1	.	TRBD1	TGTGCCAGCAGCAGACAGGGAACTGAAGCTTTCTTT	CASSRQGTEAFF
TRBV29-1	TRBJ2-1	.	TRBD2	TGCAGCTTCAACATCCTTAGTCGGAGCGGGATGCAGTTCTTC	CSFNILSRSGMQFF
TRBV4-1	TRBJ1-2	.	TRBD1	TGCGCCAGCAGCAGTGGACAGGGAACTTATGGCTACACCTTC	CASSSGQGTYGYTF
TRBV4-1	TRBJ1-4	.	.	TGCGCCAGCAGCCCAGGGATTGCAACTAATGAAAAACTGTTTTTT	CASSPGIATNEKLFF
TRBV6-4	TRBJ2-1	.	TRBD2	TGTGCCAGCAGTGAGATGGGACTACCTTACAATGAGCAGTTCTTC	CASSEMGLPYNEQFF
TRBV2	TRBJ1-3	.	.	TGTGCCAGCACAGGTTATTCTGGAAACACCATATATTTT	CASTGYSGNTIYF
TRBV11-2	TRBJ1-1	.	.	TGTGCCAGCAGCCCGACTACGGGTGCTTTCTTT	CASSPTTGAFF
TRBV5-4	TRBJ2-7	.	.	TGTGCCAGCAGCTTACGGGACAATATCGCGGTCGAGCAGTACTTC	CASSLRDNIAVEQYF
TRBV6-2/TRBV6-3	TRBJ1-2	few	TRBD1	TGTGCCAGCAGTAAAGCCGGGACAGGGCACTATGGCTACACCTTC	CASSKAGTGHYGYTF
TRBV5-6	TRBJ1-2	few	.	TGTGCCAGCAGCTCCTACAGGGTAGGGAGCTATGGCTACACCTTC	CASSSYRVGSYGYTF
TRBV7-9	TRBJ2-3	.	TRBD2	TGTGCCAGCAGCTTCGGACTAGCGGGGAGGAATACGCAGTATTTT	CASSFGLAGRNTQYF
TRBV20-1	TRBJ1-5	once	.	TGCAGTGCTAGTAAGGACACTGATCAGCCCCAGCATTTT	CSASKDTDQPQHF
TRBV5-1	TRBJ1-2	.	TRBD1	TGCGCCAGCAGCCCCCGGGACAGGGGGGGCTATGGCTACACCTTC	CASSPRDRGGYGYTF
TRBV6-6	TRBJ2-7	.	.	TGTGCCAGCAGTCCCCTACCATCCTACGAGCAGTACTTC	CASSPLPSYEQYF
TRBV2	TRBJ1-1	once	.	TGTGCCAGCCAACAGAACACTGAAGCTTTCTTT	CASQQNTEAFF
TRBV2	TRBJ2-3	.	TRBD2	TGTGCCAGCAGGAAGGGCCGACTAGCGGCCAGCACAGATACGCAGTATTTT	CASRKGRLAASTDTQYF
TRBV7-3	TRBJ1-1	.	.	TGTGCCAGCAGCTTAGATTCAGGGGTAGGGGAGACTACAGAAGCTTTCTTT	CASSLDSGVGETTEAFF
TRBV6-2/TRBV6-3	TRBJ1-2	.	TRBD1	TGTGCCAGCAGTTCCCGGACAGGGGCAGTTGGAGGCTACACCTTC	CASSSRTGAVGGYTF
TRBV12-3/TRBV12-4	TRBJ2-5	.	TRBD1	TGTGCCAGCAGTTTTAACAGGGGGGAGACCCAGTACTTC	CASSFNRGETQYF
TRBV11-2	TRBJ1-4	.	.	TGTGCCAGCTCTTCCGGGACACTTGAAAAACTGTTTTTT	CASSSGTLEKLFF
TRBV7-9	TRBJ1-4	few	.	TGTGCCAGCAGCTTAGAGTCGGGCGGAGGTCAGGAAAAACTGTTTTTT	CASSLESGGGQEKLFF